Below, one TCR beta chain is given with its context. Its antigen remains unknown. The sample is drawn from a study of T cells after yellow fever vaccination. Study-level results: A minor fraction of clonotypes spanned both CD4 and CD8 compartments.

One entry per CDR3 protein results from TCRdb running MiXCR on the 5' RACE reads. The data hold about 320,000 distinct CDR3 sequences, with approximately 12% observed a single time. This CDR3 is 13 amino acids long. CDR1 and CDR2 (germline): SGHTA, FQGNSA. V was cut by 6 bases and J by 2 bases, with 10 bases left in between. The specimen comprised CD4+ T cells sorted from PBMCs, sampled 15 days after the yellow fever booster vaccination. J is TRBJ1-2 and V is TRBV7-2; no reliable D call. The source is a man younger than 35 who received the YFV17D yellow fever vaccine. The CDR3 region has the DNA TGTGCCAGCAGTTCCCAGTTCAACTATGGCTACACCTTC. It is translated as CASSSQFNYGYTF.